This paragraph covers one T cell receptor beta chain sequence. This entry is derived from a study of shared clonotypes between healthy human individuals. An assay was performed, and its level was deep. TCRdb keeps only in-frame clones here, not all; method: immunoSEQ multiplex PCR. Of about 480,000 clones in the sample, about 75% were seen once. Per germline, CDR1 SGHVS and CDR2 FNYEAQ. V shed 1 base and J 0 bases; nucleotides not matched to a gene: 8. This CDR3 spans 18 amino acids. The V gene is TRBV7-6, the J gene TRBJ2-4, with 8 bases fitting TRBD2. This clonotype was obtained from a woman in her thirties or forties in good health. Some clones in this sample may be carry-over from other donors' samples. Material for sequencing was PBMCs. CDR3 DNA sequence: TGTGCCAGCAGCTTAGGACCTACTAGCGGACTAGCCAAAAACATTCAGTACTTC. Translating gives CASSLGPTSGLAKNIQYF.